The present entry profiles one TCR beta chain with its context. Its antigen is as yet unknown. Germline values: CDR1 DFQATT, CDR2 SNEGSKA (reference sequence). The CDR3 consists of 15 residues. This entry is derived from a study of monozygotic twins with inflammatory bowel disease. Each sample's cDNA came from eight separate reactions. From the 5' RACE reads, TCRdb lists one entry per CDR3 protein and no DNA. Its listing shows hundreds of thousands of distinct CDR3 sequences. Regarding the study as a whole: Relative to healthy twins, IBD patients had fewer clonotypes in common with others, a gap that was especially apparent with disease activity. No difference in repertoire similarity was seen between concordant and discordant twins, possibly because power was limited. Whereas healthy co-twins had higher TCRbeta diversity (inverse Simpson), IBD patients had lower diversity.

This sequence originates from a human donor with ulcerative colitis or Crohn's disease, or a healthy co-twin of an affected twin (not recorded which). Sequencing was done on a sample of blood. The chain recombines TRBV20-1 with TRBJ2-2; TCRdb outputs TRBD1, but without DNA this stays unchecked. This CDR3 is CSASRADPNTGELFF.